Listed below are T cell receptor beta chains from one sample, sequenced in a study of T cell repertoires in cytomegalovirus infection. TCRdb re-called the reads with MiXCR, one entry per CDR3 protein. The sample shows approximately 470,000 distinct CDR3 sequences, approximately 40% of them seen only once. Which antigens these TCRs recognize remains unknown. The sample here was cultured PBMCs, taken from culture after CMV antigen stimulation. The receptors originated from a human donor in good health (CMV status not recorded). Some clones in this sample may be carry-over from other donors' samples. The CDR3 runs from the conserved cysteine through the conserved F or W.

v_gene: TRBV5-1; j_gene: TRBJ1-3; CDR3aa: CASSLGWYSSGNTIYF
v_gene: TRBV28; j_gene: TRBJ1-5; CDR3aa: CATYALFRNQPQHF
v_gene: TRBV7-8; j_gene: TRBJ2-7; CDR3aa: CASSSPTATPGEQYF
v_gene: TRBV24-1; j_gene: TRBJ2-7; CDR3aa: CATSDLGPGYEQYF
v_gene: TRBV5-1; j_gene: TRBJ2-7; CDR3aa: CASSFFGESYEQYF
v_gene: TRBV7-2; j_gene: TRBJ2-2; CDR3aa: CASSLFAAGELFF
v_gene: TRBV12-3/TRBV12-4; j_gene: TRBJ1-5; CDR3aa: CASSYSLGKPQHF
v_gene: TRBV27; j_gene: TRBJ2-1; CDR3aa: CASSSPREQFF
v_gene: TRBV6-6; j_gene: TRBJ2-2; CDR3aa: CASSYALYTGELFF
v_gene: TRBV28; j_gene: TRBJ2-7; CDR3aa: CASSFGHGDRYEQYF
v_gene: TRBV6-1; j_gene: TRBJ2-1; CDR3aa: CASTRTSGDFNEQFF
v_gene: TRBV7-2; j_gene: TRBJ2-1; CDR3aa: CASSLVATSGGAGEQFF
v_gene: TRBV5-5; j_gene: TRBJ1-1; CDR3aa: CASSFYTRAGSVPEAFF
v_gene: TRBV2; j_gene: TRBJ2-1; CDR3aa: CASSVVPRNEQFF
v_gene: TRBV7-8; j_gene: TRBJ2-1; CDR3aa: CASILGRAGGHNEQFF
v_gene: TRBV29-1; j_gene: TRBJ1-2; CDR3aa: CSVASSKSFYGYTF
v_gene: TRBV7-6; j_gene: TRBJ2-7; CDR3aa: CASSLQDSSYEQYF
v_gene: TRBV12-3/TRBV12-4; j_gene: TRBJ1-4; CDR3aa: CASRWEEKLFF
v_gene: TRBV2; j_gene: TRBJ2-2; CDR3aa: CASSAHSDGTGELFF
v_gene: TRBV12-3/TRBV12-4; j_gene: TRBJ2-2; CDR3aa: CATRGGELFF
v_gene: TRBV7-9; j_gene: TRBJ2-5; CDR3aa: CASSWDGQETQYF
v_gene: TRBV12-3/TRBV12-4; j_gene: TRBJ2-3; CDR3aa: CASSFRLRLAGAETSTDTQYF
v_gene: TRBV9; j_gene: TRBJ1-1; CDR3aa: CASSVAVGDAFF
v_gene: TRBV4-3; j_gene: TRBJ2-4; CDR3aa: CASSQGVGQGKNIQYF
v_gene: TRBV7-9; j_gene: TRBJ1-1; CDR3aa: CASSPLQDRKAFF
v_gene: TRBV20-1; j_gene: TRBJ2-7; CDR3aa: CSAARRGTYEQYF
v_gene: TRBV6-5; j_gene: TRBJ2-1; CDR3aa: CASGSSGSSYNEQFF
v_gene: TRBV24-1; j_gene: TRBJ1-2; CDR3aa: CATSDPGTGGDGYTF
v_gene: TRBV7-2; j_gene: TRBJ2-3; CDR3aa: CASSPLWGGSTDTQYF
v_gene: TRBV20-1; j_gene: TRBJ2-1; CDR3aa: CSAPELAGGSHTYNEQFF
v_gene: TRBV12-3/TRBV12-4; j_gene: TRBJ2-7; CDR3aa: CASSFSSGTYEQYF
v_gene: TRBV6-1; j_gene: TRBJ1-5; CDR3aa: CASRGQGGQPQHF
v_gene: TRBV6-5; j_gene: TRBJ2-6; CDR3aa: CASSETGMGLYPSSGANVLTF
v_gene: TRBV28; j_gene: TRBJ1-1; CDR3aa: CASSLSRGARSEGSEAFF
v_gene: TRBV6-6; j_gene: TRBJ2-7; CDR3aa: CASSGQGFYEQYF
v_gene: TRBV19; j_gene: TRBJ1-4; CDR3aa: CASSPGQGADEKLFF
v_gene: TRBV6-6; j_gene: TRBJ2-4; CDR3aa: CASSASGGAGNIQYF
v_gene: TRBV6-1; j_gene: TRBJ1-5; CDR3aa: CASSRAGAGSQPQHF
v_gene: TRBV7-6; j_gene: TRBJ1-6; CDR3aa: CASSLGAGEGSPLHF
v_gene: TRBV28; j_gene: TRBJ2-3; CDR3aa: CASSKGQGTDTQYF
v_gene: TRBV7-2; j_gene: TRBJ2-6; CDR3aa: CASSLEGGGYSGANVLTF
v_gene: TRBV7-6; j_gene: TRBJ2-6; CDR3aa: CASSHGLYGANVLTF
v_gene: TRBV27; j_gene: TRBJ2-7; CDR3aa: CATKVGAGREQYF
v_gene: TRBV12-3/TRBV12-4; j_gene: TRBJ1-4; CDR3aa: CASSRQGANEKLFF
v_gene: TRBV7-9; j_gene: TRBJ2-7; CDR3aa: CASSFGRTVYEQYF
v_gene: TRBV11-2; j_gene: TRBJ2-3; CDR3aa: CASSLLAGQYF
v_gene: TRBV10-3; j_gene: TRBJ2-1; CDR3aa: CAISVGEYNEQFF
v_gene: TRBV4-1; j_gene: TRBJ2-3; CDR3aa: CASSQDARDGADTQYF
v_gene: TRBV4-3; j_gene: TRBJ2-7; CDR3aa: CASSQARGPSYEQYF
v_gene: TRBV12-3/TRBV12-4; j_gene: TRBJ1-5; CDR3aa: CASSPSLMGPQHF
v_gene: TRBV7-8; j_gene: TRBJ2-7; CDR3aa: CASSRLAGYSYEQYF
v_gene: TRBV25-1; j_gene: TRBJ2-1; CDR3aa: CASSPKIQQFF
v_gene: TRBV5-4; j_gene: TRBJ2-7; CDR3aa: CASSPTSGDYLYEQYF
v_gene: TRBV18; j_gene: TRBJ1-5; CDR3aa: CASSPGQPYSNQPQHF
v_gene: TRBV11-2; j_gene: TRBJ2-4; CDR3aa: CASSLGVGGLDIF
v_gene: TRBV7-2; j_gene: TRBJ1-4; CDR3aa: CASSPGKGWEKLFF
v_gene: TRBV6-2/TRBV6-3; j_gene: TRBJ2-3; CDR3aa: CASSQRDPWDTQYF
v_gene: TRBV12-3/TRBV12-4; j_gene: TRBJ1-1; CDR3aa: CASTQAGKGTEAFF
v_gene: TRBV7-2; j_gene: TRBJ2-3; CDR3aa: CASSPSWEVDTQYF